The T cell receptor (beta chain) under discussion was sequenced for a study of response to subunit inactivated influenza vaccine. This CDR3 has 15 residues. The ends were cut back, 1 base at V and 2 bases at J, with 12 bases in the middle. Germline lookup yields CDR1 LGHNA and CDR2 YSLEER. TCRdb re-called the RT-PCR reads through MiXCR, storing one row per CDR3 protein. The repertoire holds around 500,000 distinct CDR3 sequences, with over 9.5% as singletons. This sequence was found in a man over 45 who received an inactivated influenza vaccine. This sample comprised PBMCs from blood, obtained roughly 45 days after vaccination. The chain is built from TRBV4-3 and TRBJ2-7; a weak D match, TRBD1 (6 bases). CDR3 protein: CASSQGRQGTYEQYF. The CDR3 bases are TGCGCCAGCAGCCAAGGGCGGCAGGGGACCTACGAGCAGTACTTC.